The T cell receptor (beta chain) under discussion was sequenced for a study of blood T cell repertoires in COVID-19. Turning to the study itself: Samples of COVID-19 (acute and convalescent) were obtained from the United States, Italy and Spain.

Germline V CDR1 and CDR2: SGHNT, YYREEE (reference sequence). CDR3 length: 17 amino acids. Trimming removed 4 bases from V and 7 bases from J; junction bases left unmatched: 8. Seattle patient enrollment occurred during active infection, with longitudinal follow-up thereafter. Assay: immunoSEQ multiplex PCR; the TCRdb copy retains only in-frame clones and omits some. Here the sample spans 25,000 to 35,000 clones, 85% to 95% being singletons. The sequenced material came from peripheral blood. The source is a woman in her 70s with COVID-19, enrolled during active disease. J is TRBJ2-1 and V is TRBV5-4; 16 nucleotides agree with TRBD2. The CDR3 sequence is CASSQGLAGGLGNEQFF. The CDR3 DNA follows: TGTGCCAGCAGCCAGGGACTAGCGGGGGGGTTGGGTAATGAGCAGTTCTTC.